One and the same sample provided the 23 T cell receptor beta chains below, sequenced in a study of T-cell memory formation after mild COVID-19. In TCRdb, the 5' RACE reads were re-called with MiXCR into one record per CDR3 protein. Of roughly 150,000 distinct CDR3 sequences listed, around 13% are singletons. The sample was PBMCs or a T cell subset sorted from them (not recorded which). These receptors originate from an adult woman who had mild COVID-19 (a few samples of this study predate the infection). Cell type and time point are not known.

This clonotype came up a few times. CDR3 region: CASSNGGENTEAFF. As DNA, the CDR3 is TGTGCCAGCAGCAACGGTGGCGAGAACACTGAAGCTTTCTTT. J is TRBJ1-1 and V is TRBV5-5, with D uncertain. The CDR3 extends over 14 amino acids. Germline loops: CDR1 SGHKS, CDR2 YYEKEE (reference sequence). Deletions cut 4 bases from V and 1 base from J, with 11 bases between.

The rearrangement links TRBV5-4 to TRBJ2-3; maybe TRBD1 (5 bases). This CDR3 is built from 13 residues. In germline, CDR1 is SGHNT, CDR2 YYREEE (reference sequence). V gave up 4 bases and J gave up 7 bases, with 13 bases separating them. CDR3 sequence (DNA): TGTGCCAGCAGCCCGACTGACAGATATACGCAGTATTTT. Translation gives CASSPTDRYTQYF.

The chain carries TRBV19 and TRBJ2-1, with a weak D call TRBD1 (5 bases). The CDR3 has 15 residues. V was trimmed by 6 bases and J by 0 bases, leaving 12 bases between them. CDR1 is LNHDA and CDR2 is SQIVND in the germline V gene (reference sequence). CDR3 sequence (DNA): TGTGCCAGTAGGGCTGGCAGGGCCTCCTACAATGAGCAGTTCTTC. Its translation: CASRAGRASYNEQFF. Full variable domain (outside the CDR3, taken from reference TRBV19 and TRBJ2-1): DGGITQSPKYLFRKEGQNVTLSCEQNLNHDAMYWYRQDPGQGLRLIYYSQIVNDFQKGDIAEGYSVSREKKESFPLTVTSAQKNPTAFYLCASRAGRASYNEQFFGPGTRLTVL.

The table lists this clonotype with a few counts. This rearrangement joins TRBV11-2 to TRBJ2-3; D may match TRBD1 or TRBD2 (5 bases each). V lost 5 bases, J lost 0 bases, and 15 bases lay in between. Germline V gene data show CDR1 as SGHAT and CDR2 as FQNNGV. This CDR3 spans 16 amino acids. This chain's CDR3 is CASSPRGRGSTDTQYF. CDR3 sequence (DNA): TGTGCCAGCAGCCCGAGGGGCCGCGGAAGCACAGATACGCAGTATTTT.

This chain links TRBV21-1 with TRBJ2-7; the D call of TRBD1 is as the table states it, not checked on the DNA. TRBV21-1 is a pseudogene segment. The CDR3 contains 17 residues. DNA for the CDR3: TGTGCCAGCAGCAAAGGGCCCGGACGCCCCGTTTCCTACGAGCAGTACTTC. Translated: CASSKGPGRPVSYEQYF.

A few counts support this clonotype. V usage is TRBV12-3 or TRBV12-4 and J usage is TRBJ1-5; perhaps TRBD1 as D (5 bases). The V gene lost 3 bases and the J gene lost 7 bases, with 13 bases spanning the gap. The CDR3 is made up of 14 amino acids. The CDR3 spells CASSFSDSRQPQHF. CDR3 bases: TGTGCCAGCAGTTTTTCTGACAGTAGGCAGCCCCAGCATTTT.

The J gene is TRBJ2-7, the V gene TRBV6-2 or TRBV6-3, with 12 bases aligning to TRBD2. V trimming: 6 bases; J trimming: 5 bases; junction bases outside the gene matches: 8. CDR1 is MNHEY, CDR2 SVGEGT, per germline. CDR3 length equals 15 residues. The CDR3 region has the DNA TGTGCCAGCAGACCCTATCTAGCGGGAGGGAACGAGCAGTACTTC. Amino acids: CASRPYLAGGNEQYF.

This clonotype has a handful of counts. The chain joins TRBV9 to TRBJ2-3; tentative D call: TRBD2 (7 bases). The V and J ends lost 3 bases and 6 bases respectively, with 11 bases between them. The V gene's germline CDR1 is SGDLS and CDR2 YYNGEE. The CDR3 runs 13 residues. The CDR3 DNA follows: TGTGCCAGCAGCGACGGGGGGCATGATACGCAGTATTTT. Protein sequence: CASSDGGHDTQYF.

The rearrangement uses TRBV5-1 and TRBJ1-2; D is possibly TRBD1 (5 bases). The CDR3 contains 16 residues. Germline V gene data show CDR1 as SGHRS and CDR2 as YFSETQ. The V and J ends lost 5 bases and 1 base respectively, with 18 bases between them. DNA of the CDR3: TGCGCCAGCAGACGGGGGGAGAGCAATCTTAACTATGGCTACACCTTC. This gives the protein CASRRGESNLNYGYTF.

Worth noting for this clonotype: The junction and the germline gene differ at one end; a read error may be behind it. V gene TRBV29-1 combines with J gene TRBJ2-5; no firm D call. Germline assignment: CDR1 SQVTM and CDR2 ANQGSEA. The CDR3 totals 15 residues. The DNA for the CDR3 is TGCAGCGTGGAAGGGTCCGTAAGCCGACAAGAGACCCAGTACTTC. Translation: CSVEGSVSRQETQYF.

The chain employs TRBV20-1 and TRBJ2-3; 8 nucleotides align to TRBD2. The V and J ends lost 1 base and 2 bases, in that order; junction bases with no gene match: 2. Germline CDR1 reads DFQATT; CDR2 reads SNEGSKA (reference sequence). The CDR3 covers 14 residues. The CDR3 sequence: CSARVAGTTDTQYF. CDR3 nucleotide sequence: TGCAGTGCTAGAGTAGCGGGGACCACAGATACGCAGTATTTT.

The chain links TRBV7-2 to TRBJ1-1; unclear D gene. The germline V gene encodes CDR1 SGHTA and CDR2 FQGNSA. CDR3 length equals 13 residues. Trimming cost V 2 bases and J 3 bases, with 7 bases left between them. CDR3 sequence (DNA): TGTGCCAGCAGCTTACAAGGGTACACTGAAGCTTTCTTT. This sequence encodes CASSLQGYTEAFF. Based on the CDR3 plus reference TRBV7-2 and TRBJ1-1, the full variable domain is GAGVSQSPSNKVTEKGKDVELRCDPISGHTALYWYRQSLGQGLEFLIYFQGNSAPDKSGLPSDRFSAERTGGSVSTLTIQRTQQEDSAVYLCASSLQGYTEAFFGQGTRLTVV.

V gene TRBV7-9 combines with J gene TRBJ2-1, with a weak D call TRBD2 (6 bases). V lost 4 bases to trimming and J lost 0 bases, with 10 bases between them. Germline V gene data show CDR1 as SEHNR and CDR2 as FQNEAQ (reference sequence). The CDR3 runs 15 residues. CDR3 amino acids: CASSSLASSYNEQFF. The CDR3 DNA reads TGTGCCAGCAGCTCACTAGCCAGCTCCTACAATGAGCAGTTCTTC.

The table lists this clonotype with a few counts. The chain carries TRBV11-3 and TRBJ1-1, with D tentatively TRBD1 (6 bases). The CDR3 is made up of 17 amino acids. Germline CDR1 and CDR2: SGHNT and YENEEA. V lost 4 bases and J lost 0, with 18 bases in between. This chain's CDR3 is CASSSRRDTAMNTEAFF. CDR3 nucleotides: TGTGCCAGCAGCTCACGTCGGGACACAGCTATGAACACTGAAGCTTTCTTT.

The chain couples TRBV20-1 to TRBJ2-3, with D unresolved. The CDR3 is made up of 13 amino acids. The ends were cut back, 3 bases at V and 2 bases at J, with 9 bases in the middle. CDR1 is DFQATT and CDR2 is SNEGSKA in the germline V gene (reference sequence). This chain's CDR3 is CSARARVTDTQYF. The CDR3 DNA sequence: TGCAGTGCTAGGGCCCGGGTCACAGATACGCAGTATTTT.

The gene calls are TRBV24-1 and TRBJ1-1, with a weak D call TRBD1 (5 bases). CDR3 length equals 14 residues. From germline, CDR1 is KGHDR and CDR2 SFDVKD. The V gene lost 4 bases and the J gene lost 0 bases, with 8 bases spanning the gap. The CDR3 loop reads CATSEGTLNTEAFF. The CDR3 DNA is TGTGCCACCAGTGAAGGGACGTTGAACACTGAAGCTTTCTTT.

There are a few counts of this clonotype. The V call is TRBV5-1, the J call TRBJ2-3, with D possibly being TRBD1 or TRBD2 (5 bases each). The CDR3 has 14 amino acids. Germline V lookup: CDR1 SGHRS, CDR2 YFSETQ. Trimming stripped 3 bases from V and 2 bases from J, with 10 bases between. Written as DNA, the CDR3 is TGCGCCAGCAGCTCTCGGGACCACACAGATACGCAGTATTTT. Amino acids: CASSSRDHTDTQYF.

This clonotype was detected a few times. The rearrangement joins TRBV5-1 to TRBJ2-7, with TRBD2 matching over 8 bases. The trim removed 0 bases at V and 2 bases at J, leaving 1 base unmatched. The CDR3 covers 14 residues. From germline, CDR1 is SGHRS and CDR2 YFSETQ. CDR3 DNA: TGCGCCAGCAGCTTGGCGCGGGGGGCCTACGAGCAGTACTTC. Translation: CASSLARGAYEQYF.

This clonotype came up a few times. The V and J genes are TRBV4-3 and TRBJ2-3; 9 nucleotides agree with TRBD2. With V trimmed by 1 base and J by 6 bases, 8 bases remained unmatched. CDR1 is LGHNA and CDR2 is YSLEER in the germline V gene. The CDR3 consists of 16 residues. DNA for the CDR3: TGCGCCAGCAGCCAAGTCCGAGCGGGAGGCCCGGATACGCAGTATTTT. Amino acid sequence: CASSQVRAGGPDTQYF.

This clonotype was counted only a few times. The chain joins TRBV24-1 to TRBJ2-1, with 9 positions matching TRBD2. Trimming took 3 bases from V and 9 from J; bases not matched to a gene: 20. This CDR3 has 19 residues. Germline V lookup: CDR1 KGHDR, CDR2 SFDVKD. The CDR3 here is CATSDHLYPAAGGPREQFF. The CDR3 nucleotides read TGTGCCACCAGTGATCATTTGTATCCGGCGGCGGGAGGGCCACGTGAGCAGTTCTTC.

The rearrangement links TRBV11-3 to TRBJ2-1; the D gene is possibly TRBD2 (5 bases). This CDR3 is 17 amino acids long. Germline values: CDR1 SGHNT, CDR2 YENEEA. The V and J ends lost 6 bases and 1 base respectively, with 19 bases between them. The CDR3 bases are TGTGCCAGCAGTCACCGGGGTCTTCGTGTTTCCTACAATGAGCAGTTCTTC. Its translation: CASSHRGLRVSYNEQFF.

This clonotype appeared a few times. V usage is TRBV12-3 or TRBV12-4 and J usage is TRBJ1-2; D unclear. The CDR3 extends over 16 amino acids. The V end was cut by 3 bases, the J end by 0 bases, with 14 bases between. The CDR3 DNA sequence: TGTGCCAGCAGTTTTGAGGCGGCAGGCGCTAACTATGGCTACACCTTC. Translating it yields CASSFEAAGANYGYTF.

This clonotype has a handful of counts. This chain links TRBV3-1 with TRBJ1-6; 9 nucleotides align to TRBD1. Germline CDR1 reads LGHDT; CDR2 reads YNNKEL (reference sequence). J gave up 6 bases and V 2 bases, and 5 bases lay outside the gene matches. The length of the CDR3 is 16 residues. The CDR3 sequence: CASSQRTGVFNSPLHF. In DNA form, the CDR3 reads TGTGCCAGCAGCCAAAGGACAGGGGTCTTTAATTCACCCCTCCACTTT.